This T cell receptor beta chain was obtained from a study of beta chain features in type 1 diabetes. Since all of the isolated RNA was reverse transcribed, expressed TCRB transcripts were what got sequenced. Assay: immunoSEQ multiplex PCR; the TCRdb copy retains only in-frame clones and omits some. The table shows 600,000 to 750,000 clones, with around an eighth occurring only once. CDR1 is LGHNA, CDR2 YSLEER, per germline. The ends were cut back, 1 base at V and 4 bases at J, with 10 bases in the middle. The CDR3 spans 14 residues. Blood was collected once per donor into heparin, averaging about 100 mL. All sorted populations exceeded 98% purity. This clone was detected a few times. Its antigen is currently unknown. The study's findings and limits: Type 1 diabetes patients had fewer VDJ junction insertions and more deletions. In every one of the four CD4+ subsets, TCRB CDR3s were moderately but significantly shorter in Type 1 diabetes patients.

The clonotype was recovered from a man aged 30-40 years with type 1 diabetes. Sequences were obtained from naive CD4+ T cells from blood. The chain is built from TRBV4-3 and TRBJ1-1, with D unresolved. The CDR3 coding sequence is TGCGCCAGCAGCCAAGTCAAGACCCGCACTGAAGCTTTCTTT. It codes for CASSQVKTRTEAFF.